The rows below give T cell receptor beta chains drawn from one sample of a study of control samples from healthy donors and cancer patients. The data were produced by immunoSEQ multiplex PCR, yet TCRdb's version contains in-frame clones alone and is incomplete. The top ten hold 2% to 2.5% of the sample, which has 100,000 to 150,000 clones, 75% to 95% seen once. Input material: blood. The receptors originated from a man younger than 35 in good health. Both conserved end residues are trimmed from each CDR3.

j_call	v_call	cdr3_aa
TRBJ1-6	TRBV18	ASSPEQLNNSPLH
TRBJ1-1	TRBV11-3	ASTGMRNTEAF
TRBJ2-3	TRBV25-1	ASTHLGTGLATDTQY
TRBJ1-5	TRBV15	ATSREVTGTNQPQH
TRBJ1-1	TRBV7-2	ASSSGTVNTEAF
TRBJ1-5	TRBV28	ASSWNSRGGNQPQH
TRBJ2-3	TRBV5-4	ASLKLGTDTQY
TRBJ1-5	TRBV5-6	ASSRGQNQPQH
TRBJ1-2	TRBV30	AWSAPRTGDYGYT
TRBJ1-2	TRBV19	ASSTGTGRYGYT
TRBJ2-7	TRBV11-2	ASRLTAGNHEQY
TRBJ1-5	TRBV6-5	ASTGRDSNQPQH
TRBJ2-1	TRBV19	ASSSHQYNEQF
TRBJ2-7	TRBV18	ASSRGGGGYEQY
TRBJ2-5	TRBV9	ASSLRGEIQETQY
TRBJ2-7	TRBV27	ASRPTGTLTYEQY
TRBJ2-7	TRBV5-1	ASSFGQAGGDYEQY
TRBJ1-3	TRBV11-2	ASSFGDPGNTIY
TRBJ1-3	TRBV6-5	ASKSGTAGNTIY
TRBJ2-4	TRBV6-1	ASSEGQPAKNIQY
TRBJ2-5	TRBV27	ASSEGRGPETQY
TRBJ2-1	TRBV7-3	ASSPGAGVMNNEQF
TRBJ1-1	TRBV4-1	ASSQLPLGGNTEAF
TRBJ2-3	TRBV6-5	ASSYGRGPDTQY
TRBJ2-1	TRBV27	ASSLSGGAWYNEQF
TRBJ1-1	TRBV18	ASSLHRGENTEAF
TRBJ2-1	TRBV19	ASSPGTGGGEQF
TRBJ1-1	TRBV27	ASSPLQQGRTEAF
TRBJ2-7	TRBV2	ASSVGTGSYYEQY
TRBJ1-5	TRBV12-3/TRBV12-4	ASSYLGGQPQH
TRBJ1-5	TRBV14	ASSHVRGGGGQPQH
TRBJ1-6	TRBV13	ASSAGPNGSPLH
TRBJ2-3	TRBV11-2	ASSLRLGTDTQY
TRBJ1-6	TRBV3-1/TRBV3-2	ASSQVGGGGNSPLH
TRBJ2-7	TRBV4-1	ASSPTSRSSYEQY
TRBJ2-1	TRBV7-3	ASSLGRASGDNEQF
TRBJ2-5	TRBV19	ASSLVGGWETQY
TRBJ2-7	TRBV7-3	ASSLMGVPSYEQY
TRBJ2-5	TRBV7-9	ASSPAGGQETQY
TRBJ2-1	TRBV11-1	ASSLLAATGNEQF
TRBJ2-6	TRBV6-4	ASRRQIASGANVLT
TRBJ1-6	TRBV2	ASTGGSNSPLH
TRBJ2-1	TRBV20-1	SASISGRQGVSYNEQF
TRBJ1-1	TRBV12-3/TRBV12-4	ASSLREEAF
TRBJ2-5	TRBV7-3	ASSRSGTPQETQY
TRBJ1-1	TRBV10-2	ASSGFPGTEAF
TRBJ1-6	TRBV2	ASSEAGLGQGNSPLH
TRBJ2-2	TRBV7-7	ASSPIAGANTGELF
TRBJ1-5	TRBV5-6	ASSLGRQGYQPQH
TRBJ2-3	TRBV28	ASAPGGGPDTQY
TRBJ2-1	TRBV6-2/TRBV6-3	ASSYWANYNEQF
TRBJ2-1	TRBV7-2	ASSFGREAYNEQF
TRBJ2-3	TRBV7-3	ASSWTGGADTQY
TRBJ1-1	TRBV2	ASSDRRGNTEAF
TRBJ1-4	TRBV15	ATRQGAAEKLF
TRBJ1-5	TRBV12-2	ASRRPGQGALRH
TRBJ2-3	TRBV9	ASGGLAETDTQY
TRBJ2-1	TRBV29-1	SVVGGPNEQF
TRBJ1-1	TRBV11-2	ASSLMLLNTEAF